The 24 T cell receptor beta chains in this list originate from one sample, sequenced in a study of shared clonotypes between healthy human individuals. Assay: immunoSEQ multiplex PCR; the TCRdb copy retains only in-frame clones and omits some. Seen here are a few million clones, roughly 93% observed once, and the top ten hold about 0.39%. The material sequenced was naive CD4+ T cells from PBMCs. Subset here: CD45RA+ positively selected. The receptors come from a man younger than 35 in good health. Some clones in this sample may be carry-over from other donors' samples.

This clone was recorded once. V gene TRBV27 combines with J gene TRBJ1-4; D call uncertain. This CDR3 is 15 amino acids long. Germline V gene sequence: CDR1 MNHEY, CDR2 SMNVEV (reference sequence). Trimming cost V 5 bases and J 7 bases, with 17 bases left between them. CDR3 nucleotide sequence: TGTGCCAGCAGTGGGGAGATGGGCACGGGTGAAAAACTGTTTTTT. It is translated as CASSGEMGTGEKLFF.

The V gene is TRBV30, the J gene TRBJ1-2; D not certain. Germline V gene lookup returns CDR1 GTSNPN and CDR2 SVGIG (reference sequence). The length of the CDR3 is 13 residues. V lost 2 bases and J 2 bases, leaving 9 bases between the germline ends. The CDR3 loop reads CAWSSSGNYGYTF. The DNA for the CDR3 is TGTGCCTGGAGTTCTTCGGGGAACTATGGCTACACCTTC.

The CDR3 bases are TGTGCCAGCAGCTCGCACCGGGACAGGGAGACCTACGAGCAGTACTTC. Translation gives CASSSHRDRETYEQYF. The chain is built from TRBV11-1 and TRBJ2-7, with 9 bases identical to TRBD1. The CDR3 covers 16 residues. The germline V gene has CDR1 SGHAT and CDR2 FQDESV (reference sequence). Trimming at V came to 4 bases and at J to 2 bases, leaving 9 bases not matched to a gene.

The chain has TRBV6-6 and TRBJ2-2, with 12 bases identical to TRBD1. Looked up from germline, CDR1 is MNHNY and CDR2 is SVGAGI (reference sequence). V was pared by 8 bases and J by 7 bases, with 8 bases of the junction left unmatched. The CDR3 consists of 15 residues. CDR3 sequence: CASGGQGAHIGELFF. Written as DNA, the CDR3 is TGTGCCAGCGGGGGACAGGGGGCTCATATCGGGGAGCTGTTTTTT.

The chain couples TRBV28 to TRBJ2-4; 7 bases align to TRBD2. There are 15 residues in the CDR3. V shed 5 bases and J 7 bases; nucleotides not matched to a gene: 11. Germline V lookup: CDR1 MDHEN, CDR2 SYDVKM. CDR3 protein: CASSEHGGSGNIQYF. CDR3 DNA: TGTGCCAGCAGTGAGCACGGGGGGAGCGGGAACATTCAGTACTTC.

This chain's CDR3 is CASSRDSSNEKLFF. CDR3 DNA sequence: TGCGCCAGCAGCCGGGACAGTTCTAATGAAAAACTGTTTTTT. V and J are TRBV5-1 and TRBJ1-4; 7 bases match TRBD1. J was trimmed by 3 bases and V by 4 bases; bases with no gene match: 3. This CDR3 spans 14 amino acids. Per the germline V gene, CDR1 is SGHRS and CDR2 is YFSETQ.

The chain has TRBV5-4 and TRBJ2-1; tentative D call: TRBD2 (6 bases). The CDR3 sequence is 15 residues long. Germline V gene lookup returns CDR1 SGHNT and CDR2 YYREEE (reference sequence). Trimming left V 4 bases short and J 4 bases short, with 15 bases between. The CDR3 nucleotides read TGTGCCAGCAGCCGTGGGCAGGACTATTACAATGAGCAGTTCTTC. Amino acid sequence: CASSRGQDYYNEQFF.

The CDR3 DNA reads TGTGCCAGCAGCTTGGACGGGGACAATCAGCCCCAGCATTTT. Translation gives CASSLDGDNQPQHF. The chain links TRBV5-8 to TRBJ1-5; D remains ambiguous. V gave up 0 bases and J gave up 3 bases, with 7 bases separating them. Germline V lookup: CDR1 SGHTS, CDR2 YDEGEE. The CDR3 is 14 amino acids.

A remark on this clone: Other DNA variants within this sample encode the same CDR3. CDR3 loop: CASSSGTTNTGELFF. The DNA of the CDR3 is TGCGCCAGCAGCTCCGGGACGACGAACACCGGGGAGCTGTTTTTT. V usage is TRBV5-1 and J usage is TRBJ2-2; D may be TRBD1 or TRBD2 (5 bases each). CDR1 is SGHRS and CDR2 is YFSETQ in the germline V gene. The CDR3 consists of 15 residues. The V and J ends lost 3 bases and 0 bases respectively, with 9 bases between them.

As concerns this clone: At the DNA level, this CDR3 is encoded by other sequences in the same sample as well. The chain is built from TRBV2 and TRBJ2-7; TRBD1 aligns across 7 bases. J lost 2 bases, V lost 2 bases, and 3 bases had no gene match. The CDR3 length is 14 residues. Germline V CDR1 and CDR2: SNHLY, FYNNEI. The CDR3 region is CASSEQGVTYEQYF. CDR3 coding DNA: TGTGCCAGCAGTGAACAGGGGGTCACCTACGAGCAGTACTTC.

The chain links TRBV2 to TRBJ2-7, with 9 positions matching TRBD1. Germline V gives CDR1 SNHLY, CDR2 FYNNEI. The CDR3 totals 14 residues. V lost 6 bases and J lost 3; bases outside the gene matches: 6. The CDR3 DNA sequence: TGTGCCAGCAGCCGCGGGACAGGGAGCTACGAGCAGTACTTC. Translated: CASSRGTGSYEQYF.

There are a few counts of this clone. The chain has TRBV20-1 and TRBJ1-2, with no clear D. Germline V gene lookup returns CDR1 DFQATT and CDR2 SNEGSKA (reference sequence). The V and J ends lost 3 bases and 4 bases respectively, with 6 bases between them. The CDR3 contains 11 residues. This CDR3 is CSASGIYGYTF. Here the CDR3 DNA reads TGCAGTGCTAGCGGCATCTATGGCTACACCTTC.

This sequence joins TRBV29-1 and TRBJ1-1; weak D call: TRBD1 (5 bases). V was pared by 6 bases and J by 1 base, with 15 bases between. CDR3 length: 14 residues. CDR1 is SQVTM, CDR2 ANQGSEA, per germline. The CDR3 loop is CSVRQRYRNTEAFF. In DNA form, the CDR3 reads TGCAGCGTACGACAGCGATACAGGAACACTGAAGCTTTCTTT.

This chain connects TRBV14 to TRBJ1-2; D might be TRBD1 (5 bases). Germline CDR1 reads SGHDN; CDR2 reads FVKESK. The V end was cut by 1 base, the J end by 8 bases, with 11 bases between. This CDR3 has 13 residues. CDR3 bases: TGTGCCAGCAGCCAAGGGGGCCGGCCGGGCTACACCTTC. Encoded protein: CASSQGGRPGYTF.

This chain connects TRBV6-1 to TRBJ2-1; no definite D call. Germline-derived CDR1 and CDR2 are MNHNS and SASEGT. This CDR3 contains 14 residues. V shed 1 base and J shed 10 bases, with 14 bases lying between them. The CDR3 region has the DNA TGTGCCAGCAGTGAAGGTATAAGGAAGGCGGAGCAGTTCTTC. Translating it yields CASSEGIRKAEQFF.

The chain links TRBV4-2 to TRBJ2-1, with 9 bases aligning to TRBD2. J gave up 6 bases and V 1 base, and 10 bases lay outside the gene matches. CDR3 length: 17 amino acids. CDR1 and CDR2 (germline): LGHNA, YNFKEQ. The CDR3 region is CASSQAPRAGGGNEQFF. In DNA form, the CDR3 reads TGTGCCAGCAGCCAAGCCCCGAGGGCGGGAGGGGGCAATGAGCAGTTCTTC.

This clone was seen a single time. This rearrangement joins TRBV2 to TRBJ1-4; D gene unclear. The V gene's germline CDR1 is SNHLY and CDR2 FYNNEI. The V end was cut by 3 bases, the J end by 0 bases, with 5 bases between. The CDR3 has 14 amino acids. Here the CDR3 reads CASSEAATNEKLFF. DNA of the CDR3: TGTGCCAGCAGTGAGGCGGCAACTAATGAAAAACTGTTTTTT.

This rearrangement joins TRBV11-2 to TRBJ2-1; 14 bases map to TRBD2. V was pared by 0 bases and J by 7 bases, with 11 bases of the junction left unmatched. The CDR3 contains 19 residues. Germline V gene sequence: CDR1 SGHAT, CDR2 FQNNGV. The CDR3: CASSLEGLAGVPLGNEQFF. CDR3 sequence (DNA): TGTGCCAGCAGCTTAGAGGGACTAGCGGGAGTACCCCTGGGAAATGAGCAGTTCTTC.

The chain joins TRBV5-6 to TRBJ1-3; D uncertain. The V gene lost 5 bases and the J gene lost 0 bases, with 9 bases spanning the gap. The CDR3 is made up of 14 amino acids. Per the germline V gene, CDR1 is SGHDT and CDR2 is YYEEEE. CDR3 in DNA: TGTGCCAGCAGAAGCGGCAGCTCTGGAAACACCATATATTTT. It is translated as CASRSGSSGNTIYF.

V gene TRBV29-1 combines with J gene TRBJ2-1; 8 bases are shared with TRBD1. The CDR3 has 14 residues. V shed 6 bases, J shed 0 bases, and the junction held 4 bases outside the gene matches. Looked up from germline, CDR1 is SQVTM and CDR2 is ANQGSEA. This chain's CDR3 is CSVKTGDSYNEQFF. As DNA, the CDR3 is TGCAGCGTCAAGACAGGGGACTCCTACAATGAGCAGTTCTTC.

This chain's CDR3 is CASRINVEEQYF. The CDR3 DNA follows: TGTGCCAGCAGAATCAACGTCGAAGAGCAGTACTTC. This rearrangement joins TRBV6-1 to TRBJ2-7; D is unresolved. Germline values: CDR1 MNHNS, CDR2 SASEGT. This CDR3 comprises 12 residues. Trimming removed 6 bases from V and 7 bases from J, with 13 bases in between.

This clone was seen a single time. The rearrangement links TRBV11-2 to TRBJ1-3; 9 bases line up with TRBD1. This CDR3 spans 16 amino acids. After removal of 5 bases from V and 0 bases from J, the junction contained 5 bases not matched to a gene. Per germline, CDR1 SGHAT and CDR2 FQNNGV. The CDR3 reads CASSAKTGGSGNTIYF. The CDR3, as DNA: TGTGCCAGCAGCGCAAAGACAGGGGGCTCTGGAAACACCATATATTTT.

This rearrangement joins TRBV30 to TRBJ2-7, with a weak D call TRBD2 (5 bases). From germline, CDR1 is GTSNPN and CDR2 SVGIG (reference sequence). The CDR3 is 12 amino acids. V lost 5 bases to trimming and J lost 4 bases, with 12 bases between them. The DNA of the CDR3 is TGTGCCTGGGGGGAGAGATCTTACGAGCAGTACTTC. Residues: CAWGERSYEQYF.

The J gene is TRBJ2-5, the V gene TRBV7-8, with 9 bases matching TRBD2. V shed 1 base, J shed 5 bases, and the junction held 2 bases outside the gene matches. The CDR3 totals 14 residues. The germline gives CDR1 SGHVS, CDR2 FQNEAQ. In nucleotides, the CDR3 is TGTGCCAGCAGCTTAGGGACTAGCGCCGAGACCCAGTACTTC. Its protein is CASSLGTSAETQYF.